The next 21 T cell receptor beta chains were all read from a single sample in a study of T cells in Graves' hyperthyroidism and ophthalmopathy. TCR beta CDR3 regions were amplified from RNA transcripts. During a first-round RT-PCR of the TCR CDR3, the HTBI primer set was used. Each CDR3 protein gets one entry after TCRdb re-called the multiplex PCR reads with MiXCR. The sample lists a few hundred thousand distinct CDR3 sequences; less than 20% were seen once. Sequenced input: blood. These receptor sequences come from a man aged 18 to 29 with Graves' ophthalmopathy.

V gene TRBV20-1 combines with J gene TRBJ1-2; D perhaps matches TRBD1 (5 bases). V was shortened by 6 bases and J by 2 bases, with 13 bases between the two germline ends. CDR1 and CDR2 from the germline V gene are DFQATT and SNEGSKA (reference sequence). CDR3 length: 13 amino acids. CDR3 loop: CSALHGGNYGYTF. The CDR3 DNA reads TGCAGTGCCCTCCACGGGGGGAACTATGGCTACACCTTC.

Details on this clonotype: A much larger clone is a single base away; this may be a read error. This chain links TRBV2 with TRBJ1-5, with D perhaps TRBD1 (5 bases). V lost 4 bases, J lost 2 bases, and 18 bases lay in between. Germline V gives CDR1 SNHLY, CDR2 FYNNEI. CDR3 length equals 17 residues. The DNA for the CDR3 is TGTGCCAGCAGTGGAGCGTTCGGGGCCGCCCGCAATCAGCCCCAGCATTTT. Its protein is CASSGAFGAARNQPQHF. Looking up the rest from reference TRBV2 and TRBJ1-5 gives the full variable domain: EPEVTQTPSHQVTQMGQEVILRCVPISNHLYFYWYRQILGQKVEFLVSFYNNEISEKSEIFDDQFSVERPDGSNFTLKIRSTKLEDSAMYFCASSGAFGAARNQPQHFGDGTRLSIL.

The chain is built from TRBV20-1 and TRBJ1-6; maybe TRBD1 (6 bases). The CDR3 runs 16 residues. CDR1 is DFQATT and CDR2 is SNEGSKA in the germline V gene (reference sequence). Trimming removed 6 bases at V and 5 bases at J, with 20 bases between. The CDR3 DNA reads TGCAGTGCAGACACAGGGAGAAGAGAGAATAATTCACCCCTCCACTTT. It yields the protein CSADTGRRENNSPLHF.

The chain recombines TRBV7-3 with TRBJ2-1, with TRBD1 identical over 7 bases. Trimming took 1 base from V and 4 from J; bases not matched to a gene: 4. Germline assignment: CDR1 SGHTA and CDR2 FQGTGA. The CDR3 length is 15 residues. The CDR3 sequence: CASSLKAGGYNEQFF. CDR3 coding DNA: TGTGCCAGCAGCTTAAAGGCAGGGGGTTACAATGAGCAGTTCTTC.

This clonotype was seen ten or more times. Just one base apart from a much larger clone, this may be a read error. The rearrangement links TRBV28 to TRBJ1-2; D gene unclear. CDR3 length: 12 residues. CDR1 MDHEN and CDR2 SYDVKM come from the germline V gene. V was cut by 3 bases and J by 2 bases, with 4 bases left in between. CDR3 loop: CASSLVNYGYTF. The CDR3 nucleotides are TGTGCCAGCAGTTTGGTCAACTATGGCTACACCTTC.

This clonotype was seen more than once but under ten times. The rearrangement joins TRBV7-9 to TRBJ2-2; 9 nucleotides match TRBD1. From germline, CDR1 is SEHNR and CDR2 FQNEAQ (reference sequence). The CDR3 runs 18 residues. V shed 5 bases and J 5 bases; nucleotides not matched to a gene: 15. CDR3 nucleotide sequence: TGTGCCAGCAGCCTTCAGCCCCCTGGACAGGGGAGGACCGGGGAGCTGTTTTTT. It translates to CASSLQPPGQGRTGELFF. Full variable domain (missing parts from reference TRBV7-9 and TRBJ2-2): DTGVSQNPRHKITKRGQNVTFRCDPISEHNRLYWYRQTLGQGPEFLTYFQNEAQLEKSRLLSDRFSAERPKGSFSTLEIQRTEQGDSAMYLCASSLQPPGQGRTGELFFGEGSRLTVL.

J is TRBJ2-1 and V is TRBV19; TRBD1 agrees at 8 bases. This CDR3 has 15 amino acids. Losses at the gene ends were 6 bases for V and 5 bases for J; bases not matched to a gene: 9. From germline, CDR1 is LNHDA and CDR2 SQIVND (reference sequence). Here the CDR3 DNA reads TGTGCCAGTAGGGCGACAGGGGTTTGGGACAATGAGCAGTTCTTC. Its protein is CASRATGVWDNEQFF.

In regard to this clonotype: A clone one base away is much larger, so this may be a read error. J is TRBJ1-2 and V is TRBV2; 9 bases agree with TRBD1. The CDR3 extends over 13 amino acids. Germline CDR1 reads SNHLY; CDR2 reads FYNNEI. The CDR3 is CAGSGTGRSGYTF. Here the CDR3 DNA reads TGTGCCGGCAGTGGGACAGGGAGGAGTGGCTACACCTTC.

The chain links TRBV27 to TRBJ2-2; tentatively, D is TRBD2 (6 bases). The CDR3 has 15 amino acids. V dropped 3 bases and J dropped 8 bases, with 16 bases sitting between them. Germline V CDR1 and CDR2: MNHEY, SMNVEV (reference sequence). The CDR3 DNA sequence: TGTGCCAGCAGTTTCGTGTTGGGGGGTTGGGGGGAGCTGTTTTTT. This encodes CASSFVLGGWGELFF.

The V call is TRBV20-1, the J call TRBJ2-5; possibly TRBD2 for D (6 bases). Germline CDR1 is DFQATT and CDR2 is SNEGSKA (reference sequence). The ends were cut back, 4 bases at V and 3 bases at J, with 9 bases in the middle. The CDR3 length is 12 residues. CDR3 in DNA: TGCAGTGCTATCCGCGGGAAAGAGACCCAGTACTTC. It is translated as CSAIRGKETQYF.

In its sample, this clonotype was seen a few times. This CDR3 is CASRAPTGAYEQYF. CDR3 DNA: TGTGCCAGCAGGGCCCCGACAGGGGCCTACGAGCAGTACTTC. This chain links TRBV27 with TRBJ2-7, with 8 bases aligning to TRBD1. Trimming took 6 bases from V and 2 from J; bases not matched to a gene: 6. This CDR3 comprises 14 residues. Germline loops: CDR1 MNHEY, CDR2 SMNVEV (reference sequence).

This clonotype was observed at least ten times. DNA for the CDR3: TGCAGCCTTTCCGGACTCACCCGCGATGAGCAGTTCTTC. Translated, it gives CSLSGLTRDEQFF. The V gene is TRBV29-1, the J gene TRBJ2-1; TRBD2 might be the D (5 bases). This CDR3 is 13 amino acids long. The V gene lost 8 bases and the J gene lost 8 bases, with 19 bases spanning the gap. The germline gives CDR1 SQVTM, CDR2 ANQGSEA.

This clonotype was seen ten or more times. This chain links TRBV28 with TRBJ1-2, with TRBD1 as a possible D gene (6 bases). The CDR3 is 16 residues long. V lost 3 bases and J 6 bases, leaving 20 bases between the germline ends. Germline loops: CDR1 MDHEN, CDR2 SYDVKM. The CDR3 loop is CASSFPPNLGGDGYTF. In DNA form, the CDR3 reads TGTGCCAGCAGTTTTCCACCTAACCTGGGGGGCGATGGCTACACCTTC.

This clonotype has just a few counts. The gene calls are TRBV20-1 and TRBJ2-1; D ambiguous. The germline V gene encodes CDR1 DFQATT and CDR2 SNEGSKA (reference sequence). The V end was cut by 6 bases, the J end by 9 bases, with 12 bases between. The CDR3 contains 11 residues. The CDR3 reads CSASPDGEQFF. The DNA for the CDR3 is TGCAGTGCCTCCCCGGACGGTGAGCAGTTCTTC.

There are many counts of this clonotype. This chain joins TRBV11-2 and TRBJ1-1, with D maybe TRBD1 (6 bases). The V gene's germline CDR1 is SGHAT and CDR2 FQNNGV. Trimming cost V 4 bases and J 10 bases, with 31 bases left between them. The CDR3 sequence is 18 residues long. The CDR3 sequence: CASSSPIGGAVSPPGAFF. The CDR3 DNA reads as TGTGCCAGCAGCTCCCCCATAGGGGGGGCAGTTTCACCACCGGGAGCTTTCTTT.

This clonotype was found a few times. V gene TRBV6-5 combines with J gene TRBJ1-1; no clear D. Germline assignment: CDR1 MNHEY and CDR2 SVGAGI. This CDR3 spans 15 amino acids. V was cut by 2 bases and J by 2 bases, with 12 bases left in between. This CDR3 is CASSYRAVHNTEAFF. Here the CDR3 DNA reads TGTGCCAGCAGTTACAGGGCAGTTCATAACACTGAAGCTTTCTTT.

DNA of the CDR3: TGCAGTGCTGGGGGGGGGGGGGGGGGGGGGGGGGGGTCCTACGAGCAGTACTTC. Its translation: CSAGGGGGGGGGSYEQYF. V is TRBV20-1 and J is TRBJ2-7; TRBD2 matches 7 bases. Germline lookup yields CDR1 DFQATT and CDR2 SNEGSKA (reference sequence). This CDR3 has 18 amino acids. Germline trimming cut 5 bases from V and 1 base from J; bases unmatched to any gene: 20.

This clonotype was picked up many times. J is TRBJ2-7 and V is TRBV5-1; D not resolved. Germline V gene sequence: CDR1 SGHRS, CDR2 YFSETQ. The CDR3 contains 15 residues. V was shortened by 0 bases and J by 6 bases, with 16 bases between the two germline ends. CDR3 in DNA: TGCGCCAGCAGCTTGGCGGCTGTGGAAGCAGGCGAGCAGTACTTC. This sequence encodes CASSLAAVEAGEQYF.

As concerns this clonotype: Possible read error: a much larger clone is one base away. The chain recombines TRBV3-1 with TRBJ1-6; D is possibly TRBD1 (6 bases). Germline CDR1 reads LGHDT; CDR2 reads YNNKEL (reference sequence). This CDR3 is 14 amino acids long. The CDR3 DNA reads TGTGCCAGCGGCCAGAGGACAGAGAATTCACCCCTCCACTTT. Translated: CASGQRTENSPLHF. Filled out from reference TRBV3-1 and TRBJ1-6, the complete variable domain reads DTAVSQTPKYLVTQMGNDKSIKCEQNLGHDTMYWYKQDSKKFLKIMFSYNNKELIINETVPNRFSPKSPDKAHLNLHINSLELGDSAVYFCASGQRTENSPLHFGNGTRLTVT.

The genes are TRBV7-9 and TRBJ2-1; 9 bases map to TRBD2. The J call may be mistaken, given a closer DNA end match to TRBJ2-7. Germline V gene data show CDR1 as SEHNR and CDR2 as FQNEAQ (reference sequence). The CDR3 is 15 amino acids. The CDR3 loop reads CASSSSGGFYNEQYF. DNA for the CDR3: TGTGCCAGCAGCTCGAGCGGGGGGTTCTACAATGAGCAGTACTTC.

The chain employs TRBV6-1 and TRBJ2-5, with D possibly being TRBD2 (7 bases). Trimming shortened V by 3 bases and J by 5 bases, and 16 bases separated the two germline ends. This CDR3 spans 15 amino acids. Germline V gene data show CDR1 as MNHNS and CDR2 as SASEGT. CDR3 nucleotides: TGTGCCAGCAGTGACCCTCCGGGGGGCGCCGAGACCCAGTACTTC. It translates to CASSDPPGGAETQYF.